This T cell receptor beta chain was profiled in a study of neurological immune-mediated disorders. Points from the study as a whole: Private repertoires in all groups were suggested by the finding that expanded clones across subjects shared no CDR3 amino acid sequences.

This CDR3 is 16 amino acids long. V shed 3 bases, J shed 8 bases, and the junction held 7 bases outside the gene matches. Per germline, CDR1 DFQATT and CDR2 SNEGSKA (reference sequence). The cDNA was synthesized by means of template-switch 5'RACE, which was carried out with 10-nucleotide random UMIs. Each CDR3 protein gets one entry after TCRdb re-called the 5' RACE reads with MiXCR. The sample carries under 90,000 distinct CDR3 sequences, over 9% recorded once. This clonotype was recorded many times. Antigen specificity is unknown. This receptor was taken from a man aged 40-55 years in good health. V gene TRBV20-1 combines with J gene TRBJ2-1; 16 bases map to TRBD2. The sequenced material came from PBMCs. The DNA of the CDR3 is TGCAGTGCTAGTCGCGGGACTAGCGGGAGGGAGTATGAGCAGTTCTTC. Encoded protein: CSASRGTSGREYEQFF.